This TCR beta chain was sequenced in a study of T-cell memory formation after mild COVID-19. Overall study context: The TCR clusters were mostly specific to one donor. Study-wide findings and caveats: Memory from before infection featured some responding clones, which suggests cross-reactive memory joined. The authors did not confirm SARS-CoV-2 specificity of second-wave clones peaking day 37.

Trimming took off 4 bases at V and 3 bases at J, with 22 bases between the two ends. Germline CDR1 and CDR2: SGHRS and YFSETQ. This CDR3 contains 17 residues. This clonotype has only a few counts. Its antigen remains unknown. TCRdb re-analysed the 5' RACE reads in MiXCR, keeping a single row per CDR3 protein. The sample carries about 180,000 distinct CDR3 sequences, about 18% recorded once. This rearrangement joins TRBV5-1 to TRBJ2-5; TRBD2 might be the D (6 bases). The specimen was PBMCs or a T cell subset sorted from them (not recorded which). The TCR comes from a young man who had mild COVID-19 (a few samples of this study predate the infection). Cell type and time point are not known. The chain's CDR3 is CASSPGVGPRWEETQYF. DNA of the CDR3: TGCGCCAGCAGCCCGGGAGTGGGACCCCGATGGGAAGAGACCCAGTACTTC. Complete variable domain (other parts from reference TRBV5-1 and TRBJ2-5): KAGVTQTPRYLIKTRGQQVTLSCSPISGHRSVSWYQQTPGQGLQFLFEYFSETQRNKGNFPGRFSGRQFSNSRSEMNVSTLELGDSALYLCASSPGVGPRWEETQYFGPGTRLLVL.